A single sample is the source of the 6 T cell receptor beta chains below, sequenced in a study of T cell clonality in common variable immunodeficiency. Sequencing used immunoSEQ multiplex PCR; TCRdb keeps in-frame clones, though not all of them. The sample presents about 52,000 clones, none singletons. Sequencing input: peripheral blood mononuclear cells. The receptors shown here come from a person aged 18 to 69 in good health.

This clone was seen at least ten times. The sequenced fragment ends 3 residues before the CDR3 boundary, so the rest is inferred from the germline J gene. The chain joins TRBV19 to TRBJ1-4, with D perhaps TRBD1 (5 bases). Trimming stripped 5 bases from V and 1 base from J, with 11 bases between. Germline values: CDR1 LNHDA, CDR2 SQIVND (reference sequence). The CDR3 sequence is 15 residues long. Here the CDR3 reads CASSPTVVTNEKLFF. CDR3 bases read: TGTGCCAGTAGTCCGACAGTAGTAACTAATGAAAAA. Complete variable domain (other parts from reference TRBV19 and TRBJ1-4): DGGITQSPKYLFRKEGQNVTLSCEQNLNHDAMYWYRQDPGQGLRLIYYSQIVNDFQKGDIAEGYSVSREKKESFPLTVTSAQKNPTAFYLCASSPTVVTNEKLFFGSGTQLSVL.

Many counts were recorded for this clone. The read terminates 3 residues before the CDR3 end, so the remaining end is supplied by the germline J gene. The chain combines TRBV7-9 with TRBJ2-1; either TRBD1 or TRBD2 may supply D (5 bases each). Germline assignment: CDR1 SEHNR and CDR2 FQNEAQ (reference sequence). Between the trimmed V and J ends, which lost 2 bases and 6 bases, there was a span of 8 bases. The CDR3 runs to 13 residues. The sequenced part of the CDR3 DNA is TGTGCCAGCAGCTTAAGAGGGGCCAATGAG. This codes for CASSLRGANE. In full, the CDR3 is CASSLRGANEQFF.

This clone was seen repeatedly, ten times or more. The read terminates 3 residues before the CDR3 end, so the remaining end is supplied by the germline J gene. The genes are TRBV12-3 or TRBV12-4 and TRBJ2-7, with 9 positions matching TRBD1. J was trimmed by 0 bases and V by 1 base; bases with no gene match: 7. The CDR3 totals 17 residues. The sequenced CDR3 bases are TGTGCCAGCAGTTTAGTTGGCGTGGGACAGGGCTCCTACGAG. Protein: CASSLVGVGQGSYE. The whole CDR3 region reads CASSLVGVGQGSYEQYF.

This clone has ten or more counts. The sequenced fragment ends 3 residues before the CDR3 boundary, so the rest is inferred from the germline J gene. The chain carries TRBV7-2 and TRBJ2-7, with TRBD2 matching over 7 bases. CDR1 is SGHTA, CDR2 FQGNSA, per germline. The ends lost 1 base at V and 4 bases at J; junction bases unmatched: 7. The CDR3 totals 15 residues. The sequenced part of the CDR3 DNA is TGTGCCAGCAGCTTAGGGGGGGGGAAAACTTACGAG. Amino acids: CASSLGGGKTYE. The entire CDR3 sequence reads CASSLGGGKTYEQYF.

Of note for this clone: The read falls 3 residues short of the CDR3 end, and the missing part is taken from the germline J gene. This chain uses TRBV6-2 or TRBV6-3 with TRBJ2-2, with 10 bases that match TRBD2. The trim removed 11 bases at V and 7 bases at J, leaving 7 bases unmatched. CDR1 is MNHEY and CDR2 is SVGEGT in the germline V gene. The CDR3 has 13 residues. CDR3 residues: CAGQRGGLGELFF. Incomplete CDR3 DNA: TGTGCCGGGCAGCGGGGGGGTCTCGGGGAG.

This clone was found many times. The CDR3 is cut off 3 residues early in the read; its end comes from the germline J gene. J is TRBJ2-3 and V is TRBV15; no definite D call. This CDR3 region has 15 residues. Germline lookup yields CDR1 LNHNV and CDR2 YYDKDF (reference sequence). Trimming shortened V by 3 bases and J by 2 bases, and 12 bases separated the two germline ends. This chain's CDR3 is CATSSNSPLTDTQYF. Partial CDR3 DNA: TGTGCCACCAGCAGTAATAGCCCCCTCACAGATACG.